One and the same sample provided the 9 T cell receptor beta chains below, sequenced in a study of shared clonotypes between healthy human individuals. Sequencing used immunoSEQ multiplex PCR; TCRdb keeps in-frame clones, though not all of them. The repertoire consists of about 960,000 clones, with 76% occurring once and the leading ten covering about 1.5%. The material sequenced was memory CD4+ T cells sorted from blood. Subset here: CD45RA-negative fraction. Every receptor here comes from a man younger than 30 in good health.

This rearrangement joins TRBV5-4 to TRBJ2-1, with D possibly being TRBD1 (5 bases). CDR1 is SGHNT and CDR2 is YYREEE in the germline V gene (reference sequence). Trimming stripped 0 bases from V and 10 bases from J, with 14 bases between. The CDR3 consists of 14 residues. The CDR3, as DNA: TGTGCCAGCAGCTTGGGTCGACAGCAGAACGAGCAGTTCTTC. It translates to CASSLGRQQNEQFF.

The chain recombines TRBV30 with TRBJ2-4; 7 positions agree with TRBD2. This CDR3 has 14 amino acids. Unmatched junction bases numbered 12, after V lost 8 bases and J lost 5 bases. The germline gives CDR1 GTSNPN, CDR2 SVGIG (reference sequence). CDR3: CARKSASGENIQYF. The CDR3 DNA sequence: TGTGCCCGCAAGTCGGCTAGCGGAGAAAACATTCAGTACTTC.

V gene TRBV7-2 combines with J gene TRBJ2-2; 13 nucleotides align to TRBD2. The V gene's germline CDR1 is SGHTA and CDR2 FQGNSA. The CDR3 is 18 residues long. The V gene end was trimmed by 5 bases and the J gene end by 7 bases; junction bases not matched to a gene: 13. The CDR3 loop reads CASSAGLAGRRGNGELFF. In DNA, the CDR3 is TGTGCCAGCAGCGCGGGACTAGCGGGAAGAAGGGGGAACGGGGAGCTGTTTTTT.

This clone was seen once. V is TRBV11-2 and J is TRBJ2-1; D uncertain. Trimming took off 3 bases at V and 6 bases at J, with 21 bases between the two ends. Germline-derived CDR1 and CDR2 are SGHAT and FQNNGV. This CDR3 spans 17 amino acids. Written as DNA, the CDR3 is TGTGCCAGCAGCTTCTATCGTCAGGTCCTGGGCGGCAATGAGCAGTTCTTC. Translating gives CASSFYRQVLGGNEQFF. Together with reference TRBV11-2 and TRBJ2-1, the CDR3 gives the full variable domain: EAGVAQSPRYKIIEKRQSVAFWCNPISGHATLYWYQQILGQGPKLLIQFQNNGVVDDSQLPKDRFSAERLKGVDSTLKIQPAKLEDSAVYLCASSFYRQVLGGNEQFFGPGTRLTVL.

This clone has a single count. The chain has TRBV5-5 and TRBJ2-7; D not certain. The V end lost 3 bases, the J end lost 3 bases, and 16 bases lay between the germline ends. This CDR3 is built from 15 residues. Germline lookup yields CDR1 SGHKS and CDR2 YYEKEE (reference sequence). CDR3: CASSSGPVVGYEQYF. In nucleotides, the CDR3 is TGTGCCAGCAGCTCAGGACCTGTTGTTGGCTACGAGCAGTACTTC.

The rearrangement joins TRBV29-1 to TRBJ2-1; maybe TRBD1 (7 bases). V was shortened by 4 bases and J by 9 bases, with 16 bases between the two germline ends. CDR3 length: 13 amino acids. CDR1 and CDR2 from the germline V gene are SQVTM and ANQGSEA. CDR3 coding DNA: TGCAGCGTTGCGGTGGCAGGGGGGAGTGAGCAGTTCTTC. It specifies CSVAVAGGSEQFF.

V is TRBV7-8 and J is TRBJ1-4; D is perhaps TRBD1 (5 bases). CDR3 size: 14 residues. The V end lost 1 base, the J end lost 7 bases, and 10 bases lay between the germline ends. Germline values: CDR1 SGHVS, CDR2 FQNEAQ. The CDR3 loop is CASSLGAGREKLFF. The CDR3 bases are TGTGCCAGCAGCTTAGGGGCGGGACGTGAAAAACTGTTTTTT.

Note on this clone: At one end the junction does not follow the germline gene, possibly because of a read error. The rearrangement uses TRBV6-6 and TRBJ2-7; D is undetermined. Germline V CDR1 and CDR2: MNHNY, SVGAGI (reference sequence). The length of the CDR3 is 11 residues. CDR3 sequence: CASGYSYEQYF. DNA of the CDR3: TGTGCCAGCGGTTACTCCTACGAGCAGTACTTC.

The chain joins TRBV7-9 to TRBJ1-2; D remains ambiguous. Germline CDR1 is SEHNR and CDR2 is FQNEAQ (reference sequence). Trimming took 3 bases from V and 4 from J, leaving 12 bases between them. The CDR3 runs to 14 residues. The CDR3 loop is CASSLRESRYGYTF. The CDR3 DNA sequence: TGTGCCAGCAGCTTGAGGGAATCCCGCTATGGCTACACCTTC.